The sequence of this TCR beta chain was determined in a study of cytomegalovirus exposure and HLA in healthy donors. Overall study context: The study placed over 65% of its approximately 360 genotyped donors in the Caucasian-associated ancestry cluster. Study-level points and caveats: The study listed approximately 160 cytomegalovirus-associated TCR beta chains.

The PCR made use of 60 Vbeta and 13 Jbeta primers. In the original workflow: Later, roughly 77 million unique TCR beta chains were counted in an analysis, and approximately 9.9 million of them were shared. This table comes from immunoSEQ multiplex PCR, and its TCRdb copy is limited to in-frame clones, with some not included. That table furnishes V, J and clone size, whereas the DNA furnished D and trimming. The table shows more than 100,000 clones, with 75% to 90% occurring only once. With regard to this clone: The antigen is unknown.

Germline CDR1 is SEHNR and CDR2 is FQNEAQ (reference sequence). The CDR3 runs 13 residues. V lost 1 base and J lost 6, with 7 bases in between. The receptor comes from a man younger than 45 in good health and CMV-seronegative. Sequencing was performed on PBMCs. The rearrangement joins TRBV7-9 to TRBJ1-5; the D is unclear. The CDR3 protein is CASSLGGVQPQHF. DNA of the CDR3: TGTGCCAGCAGCTTAGGGGGAGTTCAGCCCCAGCATTTT.